This TCR beta chain was profiled in a study of human T cells and chemical hapten exposure. Findings and caveats of the study: TCRs at high frequency, those above 1 in 1000, did not change with DPC sensitization. Significantly greater numbers of large CDR3 similarity clusters came from expanded TCRs than from controls.

Described time point: patch test 1, 2 weeks after DPC sensitization. Treatment meaning: therapeutic diphenylcyclopropenone sensitization with weekly scalp DPC. Total RNA was isolated from whole blood that had not been fractionated. The library tagged individual cDNA molecules with unique molecular identifiers. TCRdb re-called the RACE reads through MiXCR, storing one row per CDR3 protein. The data contain about 37,000 distinct CDR3 sequences, 6% to 7% of them singletons. V lost 3 bases, J lost 10 bases, and 15 bases lay in between. The CDR3 loop spans 14 amino acids. Germline V CDR1 and CDR2: MGHDK, SYGVNS. This clonotype was detected a few times. Its cognate antigen is unknown.

The gene calls are TRBV25-1 and TRBJ1-4, with D hard to call. The clonotype comes from a woman aged 30 to 39 with alopecia areata. Some clones in this sample may be carry-over from other donors' samples. Sample: whole blood, taken in connection with sensitization to the hapten diphenylcyclopropenone (DPC). The DNA of the CDR3 is TGTGCCAGCAGTGAGTCCCCCGAGACTGTAAAACTGTTTTTT. Its protein is CASSESPETVKLFF.